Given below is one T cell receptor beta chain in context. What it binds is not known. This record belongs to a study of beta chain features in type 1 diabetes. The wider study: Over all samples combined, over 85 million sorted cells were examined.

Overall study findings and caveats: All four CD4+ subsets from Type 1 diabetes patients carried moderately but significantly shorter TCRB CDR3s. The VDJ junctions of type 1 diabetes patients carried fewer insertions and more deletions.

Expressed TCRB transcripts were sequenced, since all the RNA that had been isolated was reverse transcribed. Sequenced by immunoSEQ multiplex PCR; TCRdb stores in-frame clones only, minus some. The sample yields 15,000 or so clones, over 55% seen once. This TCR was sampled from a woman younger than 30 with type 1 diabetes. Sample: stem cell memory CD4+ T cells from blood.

The CDR3 DNA follows: TGTGCCAGCAGTGCGTCGACAGGGCGCCAAGAGACCCAGTACTTC. This codes for CASSASTGRQETQYF. The V and J genes are TRBV2 and TRBJ2-5; TRBD1 matches 7 bases. Looked up from germline, CDR1 is SNHLY and CDR2 is FYNNEI. With 4 bases clipped from V and 1 base from J, the junction kept 6 bases outside the gene matches. There are 15 residues in the CDR3.